This paragraph covers one T cell receptor beta chain sequence. The entry originates in a study of shared T cell receptors in the human thymus. Method: immunoSEQ multiplex PCR; TCRdb's copy keeps in-frame clones and lacks some. This sample carries hundreds of thousands of clones, approximately 88% of them seen once, and the ten largest clones take 0.0095% to 0.012%. Germline trimming cut 0 bases from V and 10 bases from J; bases unmatched to any gene: 25. CDR3 length: 19 amino acids. In germline, CDR1 is GTSNPN, CDR2 SVGIG (reference sequence). The data also belong to a second study, concerning human thymus T cells.

The V and J genes are TRBV30 and TRBJ1-2, with 8 positions matching TRBD1. Sequenced: thymocytes. The sequence was obtained from a boy younger than two with a congenital heart defect. CDR3 DNA: TGTGCCTGGAGTGTATATCCAGACAAACTAAGAGGACAGGGAATTGCCTACACCTTC. It codes for CAWSVYPDKLRGQGIAYTF.